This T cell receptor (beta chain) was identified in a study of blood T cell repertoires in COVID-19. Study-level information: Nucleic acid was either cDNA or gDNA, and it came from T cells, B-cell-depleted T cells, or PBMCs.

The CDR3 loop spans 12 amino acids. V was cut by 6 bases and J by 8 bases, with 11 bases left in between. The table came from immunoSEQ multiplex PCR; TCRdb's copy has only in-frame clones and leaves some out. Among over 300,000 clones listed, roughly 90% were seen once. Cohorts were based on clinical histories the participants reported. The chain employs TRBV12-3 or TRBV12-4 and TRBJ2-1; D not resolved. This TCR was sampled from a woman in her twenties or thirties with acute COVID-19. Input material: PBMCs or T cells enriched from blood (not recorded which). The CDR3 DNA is TGTGCCAGCAGCTCTAGTCGGGATGAGCAGTTCTTC. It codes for CASSSSRDEQFF.